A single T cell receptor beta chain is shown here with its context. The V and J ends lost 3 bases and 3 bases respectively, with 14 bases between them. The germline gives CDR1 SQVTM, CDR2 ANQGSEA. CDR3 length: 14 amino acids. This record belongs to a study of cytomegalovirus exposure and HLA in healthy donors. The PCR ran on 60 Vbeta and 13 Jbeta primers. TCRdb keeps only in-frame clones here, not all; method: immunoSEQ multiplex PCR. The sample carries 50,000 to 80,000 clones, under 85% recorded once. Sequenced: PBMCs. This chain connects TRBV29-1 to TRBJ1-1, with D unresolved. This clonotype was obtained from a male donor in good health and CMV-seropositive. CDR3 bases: TGCAGCGTTGACGGAGAGGCCCCGTACACTGAAGCTTTCTTT. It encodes CSVDGEAPYTEAFF.